The 26 T cell receptor beta chains presented below share a single source sample, sequenced in a study of radiotherapy plus CTLA-4 blockade in lung cancer. The protocol was immunoSEQ multiplex PCR, while the TCRdb copy is restricted to in-frame clones and leaves out a portion. This table holds more than 90,000 clones, approximately 80% found once. The source material was peripheral blood, sampled from a patient treated with radiotherapy plus ipilimumab. The source of these receptors is a human donor with non-small cell lung cancer that progressed on radiotherapy plus ipilimumab.

This clone was observed a single time. The chain joins TRBV19 to TRBJ2-5, with TRBD2 as a possible D gene (6 bases). CDR1 is LNHDA, CDR2 SQIVND, per germline (reference sequence). The CDR3 contains 12 residues. The V end lost 5 bases, the J end lost 4 bases, and 8 bases lay between the germline ends. The CDR3 loop is CASSPRGETQYF. The DNA for the CDR3 is TGTGCCAGTAGTCCGCGGGGAGAGACCCAGTACTTC.

The V and J genes are TRBV5-8 and TRBJ1-5; 7 bases are shared with TRBD1. After removal of 4 bases from V and 6 bases from J, the junction contained 7 bases not matched to a gene. The CDR3 is 14 residues long. Germline CDR1 SGHTS, CDR2 YDEGEE. The CDR3: CASSEGGVGQPQHF. The CDR3 DNA follows: TGTGCCAGCAGCGAAGGGGGCGTGGGTCAGCCCCAGCATTTT.

The chain employs TRBV5-4 and TRBJ2-7, with TRBD2 identical over 13 bases. The CDR3 length is 15 residues. Germline CDR1 reads SGHNT; CDR2 reads YYREEE (reference sequence). V shed 4 bases and J 4 bases; nucleotides not matched to a gene: 5. The CDR3 DNA is TGTGCCAGCAGCCGACTAGCGGGAGGAAAATACGAGCAGTACGTC. Translation gives CASSRLAGGKYEQYV.

The CDR3 sequence: CASSDRTSNARNEQFF. CDR3 nucleotides: TGTGCCAGCAGCGACCGGACTAGCAACGCTAGAAATGAGCAGTTCTTC. J is TRBJ2-1 and V is TRBV9, with 8 bases identical to TRBD2. Germline-derived CDR1 and CDR2 are SGDLS and YYNGEE. With V trimmed by 3 bases and J by 7 bases, 12 bases remained unmatched. The CDR3 extends over 16 amino acids.

J is TRBJ1-1 and V is TRBV15; 9 nucleotides line up with TRBD1. The CDR3 totals 15 residues. Germline loops: CDR1 LNHNV, CDR2 YYDKDF (reference sequence). Trimming removed 6 bases from V and 7 bases from J; junction bases left unmatched: 12. In DNA, the CDR3 is TGTGCCACCAGAAAGGACAGGGGAGGGTACGGTGAAGCTTTCTTT. This translates into CATRKDRGGYGEAFF.

This clone was seen only once. The J gene is TRBJ2-7, the V gene TRBV5-4; 13 positions match TRBD2. Per germline, CDR1 SGHNT and CDR2 YYREEE (reference sequence). J was trimmed by 6 bases and V by 0 bases; bases with no gene match: 0. The CDR3 is made up of 14 amino acids. The CDR3 loop is CASSLGLAGGEQYF. The CDR3 DNA sequence: TGTGCCAGCAGCTTGGGACTAGCGGGAGGCGAGCAGTACTTC. Drawing the rest from reference TRBV5-4 and TRBJ2-7, the complete variable domain is ETGVTQSPTHLIKTRGQQVTLRCSSQSGHNTVSWYQQALGQGPQFIFQYYREEENGRGNFPPRFSGLQFPNYSSELNVNALELDDSALYLCASSLGLAGGEQYFGPGTRLTVT.

This clone was counted only a few times. The gene calls are TRBV29-1 and TRBJ2-7; 12 bases map to TRBD2. V trimming: 6 bases; J trimming: 0 bases; junction bases outside the gene matches: 6. Germline assignment: CDR1 SQVTM and CDR2 ANQGSEA. This CDR3 is built from 15 residues. CDR3 sequence reads: CSVVGLAGSSYEQYV. Written as DNA, the CDR3 is TGCAGCGTCGTAGGACTAGCGGGGAGCTCCTACGAGCAGTACGTC.

The V gene is TRBV27, the J gene TRBJ2-7; 7 nucleotides line up with TRBD2. The J call may be faulty, since TRBJ2-1 better matches the DNA end. Germline V gene data show CDR1 as MNHEY and CDR2 as SMNVEV (reference sequence). This CDR3 contains 13 residues. The CDR3 reads CASSPTSAHEQFF. DNA of the CDR3: TGTGCCAGCAGTCCCACTAGCGCGCATGAGCAGTTCTTC.

The chain has TRBV2 and TRBJ2-3, with 13 nucleotides matching TRBD2. The CDR3 sequence is 18 residues long. Germline V gives CDR1 SNHLY, CDR2 FYNNEI. V was pared by 4 bases and J by 3 bases, with 10 bases of the junction left unmatched. This CDR3 reads CASSVEGRTSGRTDTQYF. In DNA, the CDR3 is TGTGCCAGCAGTGTGGAGGGTCGGACTAGCGGGAGAACAGATACGCAGTATTTT.

This clone was counted a few times. CDR3 protein: CASSHLGTGDNEQFF. In DNA, the CDR3 is TGTGCCAGCAGCCATCTCGGGACAGGGGACAATGAGCAGTTCTTC. The genes are TRBV7-2 and TRBJ2-1; the match to TRBD1 covers 10 bases. Trimming took 5 bases from V and 5 from J; bases not matched to a gene: 6. Per the germline V gene, CDR1 is SGHTA and CDR2 is FQGNSA. The CDR3 totals 15 residues.

The V call is TRBV7-9, the J call TRBJ2-1; tentatively, D is TRBD1 (5 bases). Germline CDR1 reads SEHNR; CDR2 reads FQNEAQ (reference sequence). Deletions cut 5 bases from V and 8 bases from J, with 13 bases between. The length of the CDR3 is 13 residues. CDR3 in amino acids: CASSQGVYHEQFF. The CDR3 DNA is TGTGCCAGCAGCCAAGGGGTCTATCATGAGCAGTTCTTC.

This sequence joins TRBV7-2 and TRBJ2-3; D call uncertain. Per germline, CDR1 SGHTA and CDR2 FQGNSA. Trimming pared 5 bases from V and 6 bases from J, leaving 12 bases between. CDR3 length: 13 amino acids. CDR3 sequence: CASSTPISDTQYF. The CDR3 DNA sequence: TGTGCCAGCAGCACGCCTATTTCGGATACGCAGTATTTT.

In this sample, this clone turned up once. The gene calls are TRBV30 and TRBJ2-7; no reliable D call. Trimming pared 2 bases from V and 2 bases from J, leaving 4 bases between. CDR1 GTSNPN and CDR2 SVGIG come from the germline V gene (reference sequence). The CDR3 consists of 11 residues. CDR3 protein: CAWSRTYEQYF. Written as DNA, the CDR3 is TGTGCCTGGAGTCGGACCTACGAGCAGTACTTC.

In DNA form, the CDR3 reads TGTGCCAGCAGTGCCTCACAGGGGGCGATTGGGATTGAGCAGTTCTTC. Its translation is CASSASQGAIGIEQFF. The J gene is TRBJ2-1, the V gene TRBV6-1, with 9 positions matching TRBD1. This CDR3 comprises 16 residues. V shed 4 bases and J 9 bases; nucleotides not matched to a gene: 13. CDR1 is MNHNS, CDR2 SASEGT, per germline.

This rearrangement joins TRBV2 to TRBJ2-1; D is perhaps TRBD2 (6 bases). The V end lost 6 bases, the J end lost 4 bases, and 13 bases lay between the germline ends. The CDR3 consists of 14 residues. The germline V gene encodes CDR1 SNHLY and CDR2 FYNNEI. CDR3 residues: CASRDGTRYNEQFF. For the CDR3, the DNA is TGTGCCAGCAGGGACGGGACTCGTTACAATGAGCAGTTCTTC.

The genes are TRBV6-1 and TRBJ2-5; tentative D call: TRBD1 (5 bases). The J call may be mistaken, given a closer DNA end match to TRBJ2-7. Germline-derived CDR1 and CDR2 are MNHNS and SASEGT. The CDR3 length is 14 residues. The CDR3, as DNA: TGTGCCAGCAGAAGGGGCAACCCTACCTACGAGCAGTACTTC. Its protein is CASRRGNPTYEQYF.

The chain has TRBV28 and TRBJ1-2; D not resolved. The germline gives CDR1 MDHEN, CDR2 SYDVKM. Trimming removed 6 bases at V and 2 bases at J, with 10 bases between. The length of the CDR3 is 13 residues. In DNA, the CDR3 is TGTGCCAGCAGCCCAGCAGGCAACTATGGCTACACCTTC. Residues: CASSPAGNYGYTF.

The V and J genes are TRBV2 and TRBJ2-7, with 8 positions matching TRBD2. Trimming removed 7 bases from V and 7 bases from J; junction bases left unmatched: 9. CDR3 length: 13 residues. The germline gives CDR1 SNHLY, CDR2 FYNNEI. DNA for the CDR3: TGTGCCAGCATCACCCAGGTAGCGGGGGAGCAGTACTTC. It is translated as CASITQVAGEQYF.

The rearrangement uses TRBV28 and TRBJ1-5, with 8 bases aligning to TRBD1. The CDR3 is 13 amino acids. Germline V lookup: CDR1 MDHEN, CDR2 SYDVKM. The trim removed 8 bases at V and 6 bases at J, leaving 6 bases unmatched. Here the CDR3 DNA reads TGTGCCAGCGACAGGGGTCGGGTTCAGCCCCAGCATTTT. Translation: CASDRGRVQPQHF.

The V and J genes are TRBV7-2 and TRBJ1-2; TRBD1 is a possible D gene (6 bases). Trimming shortened V by 5 bases and J by 3 bases, and 16 bases separated the two germline ends. This CDR3 is built from 15 residues. Looked up from germline, CDR1 is SGHTA and CDR2 is FQGNSA. The CDR3 sequence: CASSLRLDSYYGYTF. In DNA, the CDR3 is TGTGCCAGCAGCCTAAGACTGGACAGCTACTATGGCTACACCTTC.

The chain employs TRBV4-1 and TRBJ1-1; D perhaps matches TRBD1 (5 bases). V dropped 1 base and J dropped 3 bases, with 15 bases sitting between them. Germline CDR1 reads MGHRA; CDR2 reads YSYEKL. This CDR3 region has 16 residues. CDR3 protein: CASSQVEGIEDTEAFF. CDR3 in DNA: TGCGCCAGCAGCCAAGTCGAGGGGATCGAGGACACTGAAGCTTTCTTT.

This clone was seen once. The chain combines TRBV5-8 with TRBJ2-5; D gene uncertain. The CDR3 runs 15 residues. V was trimmed by 3 bases and J by 1 base, leaving 13 bases between them. Germline V CDR1 and CDR2: SGHTS, YDEGEE. The CDR3 coding sequence is TGTGCCAGCAGCTCCGGACCGCGGACCCAAGAGACCCAGTACTTC. Protein product: CASSSGPRTQETQYF.

The V and J genes are TRBV6-1 and TRBJ2-7; D may be TRBD1 (6 bases). CDR1 MNHNS and CDR2 SASEGT come from the germline V gene. This CDR3 region has 13 residues. V was cut by 1 base and J by 4 bases, with 8 bases left in between. The CDR3 DNA reads as TGTGCCAGCAGTGAAGGGACAGTTTACGAGCAGTACGTC. This sequence encodes CASSEGTVYEQYV.

For the CDR3, the DNA is TGTGCCAGCAGTTGGACAGGGAACACCGGGGAGCTGTTTTTT. Translating it yields CASSWTGNTGELFF. The rearrangement links TRBV28 to TRBJ2-2, with TRBD1 matching over 7 bases. The CDR3 totals 14 residues. CDR1 is MDHEN, CDR2 SYDVKM, per germline. Trimming took 4 bases from V and 1 from J; bases not matched to a gene: 0.

The V gene is TRBV5-1, the J gene TRBJ2-2; tentative D call: TRBD1 (6 bases). CDR3 length equals 16 residues. Germline V gene data show CDR1 as SGHRS and CDR2 as YFSETQ. V was cut by 4 bases and J by 1 base, with 14 bases left in between. The CDR3 coding sequence is TGCGCCAGCAGCCCCAACCCGGACAGGAACACCGGGGAGCTGTTTTTT. Protein sequence: CASSPNPDRNTGELFF.

This chain connects TRBV14 to TRBJ2-5; no definite D call. V was pared by 1 base and J by 7 bases, with 13 bases between. This CDR3 has 14 residues. Germline V gene data show CDR1 as SGHDN and CDR2 as FVKESK. The CDR3 bases are TGTGCCAGCAGCCAAGGGCATGGGTTGGGGACCCAGTACTTC. It encodes CASSQGHGLGTQYF.